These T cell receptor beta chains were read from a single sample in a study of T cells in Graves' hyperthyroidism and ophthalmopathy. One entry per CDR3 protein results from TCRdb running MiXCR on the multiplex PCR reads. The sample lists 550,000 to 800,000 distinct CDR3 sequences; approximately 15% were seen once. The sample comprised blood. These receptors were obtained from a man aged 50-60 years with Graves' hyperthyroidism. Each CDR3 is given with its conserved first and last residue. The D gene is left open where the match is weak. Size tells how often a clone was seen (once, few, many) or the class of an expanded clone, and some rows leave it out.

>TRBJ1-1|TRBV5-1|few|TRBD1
TGCGCCAGCAGCGCGACAGGGTACTCTGAAGCTTTCTTT
CASSATGYSEAFF
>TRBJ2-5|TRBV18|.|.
TGTGCCAGCTCACCACCTTTCGGGAAGGGCCCCCAAGAGACCCAGTACTTC
CASSPPFGKGPQETQYF
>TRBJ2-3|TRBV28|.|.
TGTGCCAGCAGTTCCGGCTGGACTAACGGGAGTCGGGCAGATACGCAGTATTTT
CASSSGWTNGSRADTQYF
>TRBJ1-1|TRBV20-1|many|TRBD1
TGCAGTGCCAGAGTACCAAACAGGGGTTACACTGAAGCTTTCTTT
CSARVPNRGYTEAFF
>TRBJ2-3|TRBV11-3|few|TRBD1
TGTGCCAGCAGCGGCACAGGGGCAGATACGCAGTATTTT
CASSGTGADTQYF
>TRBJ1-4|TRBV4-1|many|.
TGCGCCAGCAGCCAAGATTTACGTATTAATGAAAAACTGTTTTTT
CASSQDLRINEKLFF
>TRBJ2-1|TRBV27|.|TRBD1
TGTGCCAGCAGTTCCACAGGGGGCAGTGTATCCTACAATGAGCAGTTCTTC
CASSSTGGSVSYNEQFF
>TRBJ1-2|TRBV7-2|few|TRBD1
TGTGCCAGCAGCCTCAACAGGGGCTATGGCTACACCTTC
CASSLNRGYGYTF
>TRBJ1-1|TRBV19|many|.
TGTGCCAGTAGTATAGGAGGGGCCACCAACACTGAAGCTTTCTTT
CASSIGGATNTEAFF
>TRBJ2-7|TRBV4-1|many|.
TGCGCCAGCAGCCAAGATTTGGACGGCTCCTACGAGCAGTACTTC
CASSQDLDGSYEQYF
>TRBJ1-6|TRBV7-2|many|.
TGTGCCAGCAGCTTAATCGGCAATTCACCCCTCCACTTT
CASSLIGNSPLHF
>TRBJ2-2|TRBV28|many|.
TGTGCCAGCAGTTTATACGTCCAGTCCGGGGAGCTGTTTTTT
CASSLYVQSGELFF
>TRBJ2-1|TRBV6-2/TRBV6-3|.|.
TGTGCCAGCAGTTACTCAGGGTTGGAATTCTTC
CASSYSGLEFF
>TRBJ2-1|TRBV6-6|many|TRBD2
TGTGCCAGCAGTTACATGGCGGGAGCCCACCCCAATGAGCAGTTCTTC
CASSYMAGAHPNEQFF
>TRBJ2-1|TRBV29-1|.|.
TGCAGTACGGACAGCTACAATGAGCAGTTCTTC
CSTDSYNEQFF
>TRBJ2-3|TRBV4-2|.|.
TGTGCCAGCAGCCAAGGGTCCCTCACAGATACGCAGTATTTT
CASSQGSLTDTQYF
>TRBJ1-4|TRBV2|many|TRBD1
TGTGCCAGCAGTGTCGGCAGGGGGAATGAAAAACTGTTTTTT
CASSVGRGNEKLFF
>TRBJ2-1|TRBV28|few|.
TGTGCCAGCAGTTTACTCGAGCCGAACAATGAGCAGTTCTTC
CASSLLEPNNEQFF
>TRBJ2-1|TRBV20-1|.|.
TGCAGTGCCCCTGCCCAGAATAACAATGAGCAGTTCTTC
CSAPAQNNNEQFF
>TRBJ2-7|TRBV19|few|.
TGTGCCAGTAGTACGGGACCATACGAGCAGTACTTC
CASSTGPYEQYF
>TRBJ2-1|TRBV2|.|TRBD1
TGTGCCAGCAAGAAGACAGGGGCCTTCTACAATGAGCAGTTCTTC
CASKKTGAFYNEQFF
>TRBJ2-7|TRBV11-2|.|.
TGTGCCAGCAGCTTAATGGCCTGGACAGTTTACTACGAGCAGTACTTC
CASSLMAWTVYYEQYF
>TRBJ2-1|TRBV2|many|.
TGTGCCAGCAGCCGTCTCTGGACCGCCGCTGTTGAGCAGTTCTTC
CASSRLWTAAVEQFF
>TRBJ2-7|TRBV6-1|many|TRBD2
TGTGCCAGCAGAACCACCCGGACTAGCGGGAGTAAGGACGAGCAGTACTTC
CASRTTRTSGSKDEQYF
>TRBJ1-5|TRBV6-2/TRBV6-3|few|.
TGTGCCAGCAGTTACTCGATAGACACCAATCAGCCCCAGCATTTT
CASSYSIDTNQPQHF
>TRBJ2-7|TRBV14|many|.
TGTGCCAGCAGCCAAGGAGGGTCCCAGGGTCGTCTCGAGCAGTACTTC
CASSQGGSQGRLEQYF
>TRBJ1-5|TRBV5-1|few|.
TGCGCCAGCAGCTTGGGGGGTTCCTATAGCAATCAGCCCCAGCATTTT
CASSLGGSYSNQPQHF
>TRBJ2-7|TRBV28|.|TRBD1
TGTGCCAGCAGTTTATTTGGTCAGGGGGCAGGGGAGCAGTACTTC
CASSLFGQGAGEQYF
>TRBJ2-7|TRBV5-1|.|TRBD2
TGCGCCAGCACCGGACTAGCGGGAGCCTCAGGAGAGCAGTACTTC
CASTGLAGASGEQYF
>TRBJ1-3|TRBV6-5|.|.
TGTGCCAGCAGTTACTCCGCGAACTCTGGAAACACCATATATTTT
CASSYSANSGNTIYF
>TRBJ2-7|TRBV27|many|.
TGTGCCAGCAGTTTATCGATTGGGGTTAAAGTCTACGAGCAGTACTTC
CASSLSIGVKVYEQYF
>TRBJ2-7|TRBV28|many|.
TGTGCCAGCAGTTTGGGACGCCTCTACTACGAGCAGTACTTC
CASSLGRLYYEQYF
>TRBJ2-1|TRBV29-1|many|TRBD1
TGCAGCGGTTCCCCACAGGGGATCACCTACAATGAGCAGTTCTTC
CSGSPQGITYNEQFF
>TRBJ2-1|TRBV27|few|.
TGTGCCAGCAGTTTAAGGCTAGTCGATGAGCAGTTCTTC
CASSLRLVDEQFF
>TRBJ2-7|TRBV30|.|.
TGTGCCTGGAGTGTGACGAGTTACGAGCAGCACTTC
CAWSVTSYEQHF
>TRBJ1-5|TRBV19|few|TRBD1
TGTGCCAGTAGTGCACAGGGGCGTCGCAATCAGCCCCAGCATTTT
CASSAQGRRNQPQHF
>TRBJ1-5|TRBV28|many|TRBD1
TGTGCCAGCAGTTTATTGACAGGGCAGCCCCAGCATTTT
CASSLLTGQPQHF
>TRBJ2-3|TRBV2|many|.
TGTGCCAGCAGTGAAGCAGGGCTAGGTATTACAGATACGCAGTATTTT
CASSEAGLGITDTQYF
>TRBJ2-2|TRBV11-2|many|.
TGTGCCAGCAGCTTCTCTGTGTCCGACACCGGGGAGCTGTTTTTT
CASSFSVSDTGELFF
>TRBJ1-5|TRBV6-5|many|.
TGTGCCAGCAGTTACGACTTCCAGGAGGTTGATAGCAATCAGCCCCAGCATTTT
CASSYDFQEVDSNQPQHF
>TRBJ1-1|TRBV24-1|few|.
TGTGCCACCAGTACAGGTGTGGCGAACACTGAAGCTTTCTTT
CATSTGVANTEAFF
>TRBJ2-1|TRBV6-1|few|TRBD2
TGTGCCAGCAGTGACTATGGCCCTAGCGGGAGATACAATGAGCAGTTCTTC
CASSDYGPSGRYNEQFF
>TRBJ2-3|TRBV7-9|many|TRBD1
TGTGCCAGCAGCGTGATCCCGGGACAGGGGGTCGAGGGCTCTCCAGATACGCAGTATTTT
CASSVIPGQGVEGSPDTQYF